The subject of this entry is one T cell receptor beta chain. Its antigen is as yet unknown. Three rounds of nested PCR, following a modified ARM-PCR protocol, produced the TCRbeta library. TCRdb fed the multiplex PCR reads into MiXCR, producing one record per CDR3 protein. The data hold about 48,000 distinct CDR3 sequences, with 64% observed a single time. These data are taken from a study of tumor and adjacent non-tumor tissue in lung cancer. Study conclusions and caveats: Tumor repertoires had a smaller top 100 clone share than normal lung.

V shed 3 bases, J shed 7 bases, and the junction held 8 bases outside the gene matches. The germline gives CDR1 MDHEN, CDR2 SYDVKM. The CDR3 sequence is 15 residues long. This sample's RNA came from whole unsorted tissue. Distant lung tissue was collected more than 3 cm away from the tumor edge. The V and J genes are TRBV28 and TRBJ2-1; TRBD2 matches at 8 bases. Sample: distant non-tumor lung tissue. The TCR comes from a woman in her seventies with non-small cell lung cancer. CDR3 amino acids: CASSFSGGRRNEQFF. CDR3 nucleotides: TGTGCCAGCAGTTTTTCTGGCGGGAGGAGGAATGAGCAGTTCTTC.